These 4 T cell receptor beta chains originate from one sample sequenced in a study of blood T cells in healthy people across ages. The second PCR ran roughly 7 to 12 cycles with a sample-barcoded 5' primer and J-beta primers. TCRdb reprocessed the 5' RACE reads with MiXCR, giving one entry per CDR3 protein. Altogether about 680,000 distinct CDR3 sequences are present, 45% to 50% being singletons, with the ten largest covering under 35%. The sequenced sample consisted of blood. The receptor source for this set is a woman aged 55-70 years in good health.

The rearrangement joins TRBV30 to TRBJ2-1; D may be TRBD2 (6 bases). The CDR3 consists of 16 residues. CDR1 GTSNPN and CDR2 SVGIG come from the germline V gene (reference sequence). V dropped 2 bases and J dropped 1 base, with 15 bases sitting between them. CDR3 DNA sequence: TGTGCCTGGAGTCGGGGGAGGACACAGTCCTACAATGAGCAGTTCTTC. It codes for CAWSRGRTQSYNEQFF.

This clonotype was detected a few times. The rearrangement joins TRBV7-2 to TRBJ2-1; TRBD2 might be the D (6 bases). V gave up 6 bases and J gave up 0 bases, with 9 bases separating them. The CDR3 covers 14 residues. The V gene's germline CDR1 is SGHTA and CDR2 FQGNSA. CDR3 in amino acids: CASRVGGSYNEQFF. The CDR3 region has the DNA TGTGCCAGCAGGGTGGGGGGCTCCTACAATGAGCAGTTCTTC.

V is TRBV5-4 and J is TRBJ1-1; 8 nucleotides align to TRBD1. CDR1 is SGHNT, CDR2 YYREEE, per germline (reference sequence). The CDR3 loop spans 14 amino acids. V shed 0 bases and J 9 bases; nucleotides not matched to a gene: 7. The CDR3 DNA sequence: TGTGCCAGCAGCTTGGCCGGGACAGGATCCCAAGCTTTCTTT. It translates to CASSLAGTGSQAFF.

In this sample, this clonotype turned up a few times. V gene TRBV28 combines with J gene TRBJ2-2; TRBD1 is a possible D gene (6 bases). This CDR3 has 13 residues. Germline loops: CDR1 MDHEN, CDR2 SYDVKM. The ends were cut back, 4 bases at V and 7 bases at J, with 10 bases in the middle. Here the CDR3 DNA reads TGTGCCAGCAGTTCCAGGGGAATCGGGGAGCTGTTTTTT. Amino acid sequence: CASSSRGIGELFF.